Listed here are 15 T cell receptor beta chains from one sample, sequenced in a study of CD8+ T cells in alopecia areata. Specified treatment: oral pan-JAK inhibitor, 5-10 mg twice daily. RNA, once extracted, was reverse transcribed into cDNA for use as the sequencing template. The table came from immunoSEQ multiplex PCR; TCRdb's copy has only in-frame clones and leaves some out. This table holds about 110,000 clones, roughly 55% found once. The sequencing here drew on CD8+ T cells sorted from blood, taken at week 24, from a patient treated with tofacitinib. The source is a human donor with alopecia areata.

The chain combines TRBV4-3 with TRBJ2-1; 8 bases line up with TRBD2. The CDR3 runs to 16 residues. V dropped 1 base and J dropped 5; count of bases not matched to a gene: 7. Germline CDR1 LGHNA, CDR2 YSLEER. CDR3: CASSQAGGGSNNEQFF. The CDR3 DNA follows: TGCGCCAGCAGCCAAGCCGGGGGGGGAAGTAACAATGAGCAGTTCTTC.

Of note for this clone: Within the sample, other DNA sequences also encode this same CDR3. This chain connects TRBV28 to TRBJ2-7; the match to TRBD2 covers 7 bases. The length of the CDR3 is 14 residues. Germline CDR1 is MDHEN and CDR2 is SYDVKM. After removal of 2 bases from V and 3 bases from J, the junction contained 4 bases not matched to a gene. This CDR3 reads CASSLTGGSYEQYF. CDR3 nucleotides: TGTGCCAGCAGTTTAACCGGCGGGAGCTACGAGCAGTACTTC.

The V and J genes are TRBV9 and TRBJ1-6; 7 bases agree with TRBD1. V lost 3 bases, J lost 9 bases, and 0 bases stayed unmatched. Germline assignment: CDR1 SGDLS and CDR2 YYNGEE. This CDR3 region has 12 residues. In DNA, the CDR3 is TGTGCCAGCAGCGCAGGGGGTTCACCCCTCCACTTT. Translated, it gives CASSAGGSPLHF.

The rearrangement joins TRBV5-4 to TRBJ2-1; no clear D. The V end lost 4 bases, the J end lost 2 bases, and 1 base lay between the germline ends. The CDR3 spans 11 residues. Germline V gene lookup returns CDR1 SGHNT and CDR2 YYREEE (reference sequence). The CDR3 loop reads CASSTYNEQFF. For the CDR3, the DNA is TGTGCCAGCAGCACCTACAATGAGCAGTTCTTC.

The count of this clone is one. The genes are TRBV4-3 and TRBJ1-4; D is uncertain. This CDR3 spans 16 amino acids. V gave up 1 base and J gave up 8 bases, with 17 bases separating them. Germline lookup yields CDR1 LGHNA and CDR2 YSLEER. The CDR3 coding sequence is TGCGCCAGCAGCCAAGTGTGGGGTACCACGGAAGAAAAACTGTTTTTT. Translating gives CASSQVWGTTEEKLFF.

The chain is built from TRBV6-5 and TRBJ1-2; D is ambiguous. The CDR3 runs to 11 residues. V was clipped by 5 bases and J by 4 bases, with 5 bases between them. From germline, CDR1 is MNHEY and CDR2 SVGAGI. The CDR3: CASSPGYGYTF. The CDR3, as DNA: TGTGCCAGCAGTCCTGGCTATGGCTACACCTTC.

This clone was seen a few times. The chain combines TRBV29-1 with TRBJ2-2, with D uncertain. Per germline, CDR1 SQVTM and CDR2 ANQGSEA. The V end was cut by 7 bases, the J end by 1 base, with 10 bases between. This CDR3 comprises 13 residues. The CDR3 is CSAEKGNTGELFF. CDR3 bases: TGCAGCGCGGAGAAGGGGAACACCGGGGAGCTGTTTTTT.

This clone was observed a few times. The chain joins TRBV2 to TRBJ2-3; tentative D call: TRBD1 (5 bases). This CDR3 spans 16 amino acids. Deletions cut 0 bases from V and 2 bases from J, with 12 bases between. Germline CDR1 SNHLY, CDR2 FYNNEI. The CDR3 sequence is CASSEAIDSHTDTQYF. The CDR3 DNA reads TGTGCCAGCAGTGAAGCCATAGACAGCCACACAGATACGCAGTATTTT.

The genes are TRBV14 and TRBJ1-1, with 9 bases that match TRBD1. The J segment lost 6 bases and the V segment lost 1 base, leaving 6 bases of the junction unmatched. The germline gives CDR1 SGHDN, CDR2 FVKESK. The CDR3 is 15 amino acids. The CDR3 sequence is CASSQAGTGSAEAFF. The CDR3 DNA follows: TGTGCCAGCAGCCAAGCCGGGACAGGGAGCGCTGAAGCTTTCTTT.

The DNA of the CDR3 is TGTGCCAGCACACAGGGACGTCGAGGAAACTATGGCTACACCTTC. Translating gives CASTQGRRGNYGYTF. The chain carries TRBV9 and TRBJ1-2; tentative D call: TRBD1 (6 bases). This CDR3 has 15 amino acids. Trimming took 6 bases from V and 2 from J, leaving 17 bases between them. Germline V gives CDR1 SGDLS, CDR2 YYNGEE.

The CDR3 region is CASSPEGLRWSPLHF. The CDR3 DNA reads TGTGCCAGCTCACCAGAGGGGTTGAGGTGGTCACCCCTCCACTTT. J is TRBJ1-6 and V is TRBV18, with D possibly TRBD1 on 5 matching bases. In germline, CDR1 is KGHSH, CDR2 LQKENI. The CDR3 has 15 residues. V gave up 2 bases and J gave up 10 bases, with 15 bases separating them.

The CDR3 spells CASSYGTAQETQYF. In DNA form, the CDR3 reads TGTGCCAGCAGTTACGGGACAGCTCAAGAGACCCAGTACTTC. The chain has TRBV6-5 and TRBJ2-5; 7 bases fit TRBD1. The CDR3 runs to 14 residues. V shed 2 bases, J shed 2 bases, and the junction held 2 bases outside the gene matches. Germline CDR1 and CDR2: MNHEY and SVGAGI.

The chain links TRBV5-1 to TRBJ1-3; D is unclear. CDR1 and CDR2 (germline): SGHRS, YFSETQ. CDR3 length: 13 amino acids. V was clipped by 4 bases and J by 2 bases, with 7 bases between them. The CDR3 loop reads CASSPRAGNTIYF. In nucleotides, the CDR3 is TGCGCCAGCAGCCCGAGGGCTGGAAACACCATATATTTT.

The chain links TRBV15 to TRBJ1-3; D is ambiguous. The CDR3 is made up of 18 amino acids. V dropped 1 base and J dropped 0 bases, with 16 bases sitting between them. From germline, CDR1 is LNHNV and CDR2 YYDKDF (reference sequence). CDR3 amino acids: CATSRGPRGGTSGNTIYF. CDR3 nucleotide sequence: TGTGCCACCAGCAGAGGCCCCCGGGGAGGAACCTCTGGAAACACCATATATTTT. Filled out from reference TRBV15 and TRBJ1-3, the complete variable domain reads DAMVIQNPRYQVTQFGKPVTLSCSQTLNHNVMYWYQQKSSQAPKLLFHYYDKDFNNEADTPDNFQSRRPNTSFCFLDIRSPGLGDTAMYLCATSRGPRGGTSGNTIYFGEGSWLTVV.

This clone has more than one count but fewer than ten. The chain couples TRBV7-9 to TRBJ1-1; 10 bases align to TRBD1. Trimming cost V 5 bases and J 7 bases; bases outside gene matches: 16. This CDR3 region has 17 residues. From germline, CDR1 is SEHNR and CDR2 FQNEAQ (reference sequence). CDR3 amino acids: CASSADPRQGAKGEAFF. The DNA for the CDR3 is TGTGCCAGCAGCGCCGACCCCAGACAGGGGGCGAAGGGTGAAGCTTTCTTT.